Presented here are 21 T cell receptor beta chains from one specimen sequenced in a study of T-cell reconstitution after alpha-beta-depleted transplantation in children. The library targeted TCRbeta and was prepared with unique molecular identifiers. TCRdb recomputed calls from the PCR reads with MiXCR, one row per CDR3 protein. Of 230,000 or so distinct CDR3 sequences listed, approximately 9.9% are singletons. This material consisted of PBMCs from the stem cell graft donor, taken from the stem cell graft. Receptors originate from a human donor who donated a stem cell graft to a child with SCID.

This clonotype was recorded at least ten times. This rearrangement joins TRBV18 to TRBJ2-1; 9 bases agree with TRBD2. Trimming at V came to 1 base and at J to 5 bases, leaving 0 bases not matched to a gene. The CDR3 sequence is 14 residues long. CDR1 KGHSH and CDR2 LQKENI come from the germline V gene. The CDR3 coding sequence is TGTGCCAGCTCACCACTAGCGGGGGACAATGAGCAGTTCTTC. Translated: CASSPLAGDNEQFF.

This clonotype was counted many times. The chain is built from TRBV5-6 and TRBJ1-2; TRBD1 might be the D (6 bases). Deletions cut 5 bases from V and 3 bases from J, with 11 bases between. The CDR3 covers 13 residues. Germline values: CDR1 SGHDT, CDR2 YYEEEE. The CDR3 sequence is CASSRQDYYGYTF. CDR3 bases: TGTGCCAGCAGTCGACAGGACTACTATGGCTACACCTTC.

In its sample, this clonotype was seen many times. This chain connects TRBV20-1 to TRBJ1-4, with D perhaps matching TRBD1 (5 bases). Trimming left V 7 bases short and J 0 bases short, with 9 bases between. CDR1 is DFQATT and CDR2 is SNEGSKA in the germline V gene (reference sequence). The CDR3 has 13 residues. In DNA form, the CDR3 reads TGCAGTGGGGACGTAGCAACTAATGAAAAACTGTTTTTT. Protein sequence: CSGDVATNEKLFF.

This clonotype showed up just a few times. This chain links TRBV7-2 with TRBJ2-4; TRBD1 matches 9 bases. The CDR3 loop spans 16 amino acids. V trimming: 5 bases; J trimming: 3 bases; junction bases outside the gene matches: 8. Germline-derived CDR1 and CDR2 are SGHTA and FQGNSA. CDR3 residues: CASSPGTGNGKNIQYF. The DNA for the CDR3 is TGTGCCAGCAGCCCTGGGACAGGGAATGGCAAAAACATTCAGTACTTC.

This clonotype has at least ten counts. The V and J genes are TRBV5-1 and TRBJ2-5, with 9 bases lining up with TRBD1. The CDR3 sequence is 15 residues long. V dropped 5 bases and J dropped 2; count of bases not matched to a gene: 7. CDR1 SGHRS and CDR2 YFSETQ come from the germline V gene. The CDR3 here is CASRRTDRGQETQYF. The CDR3 nucleotides read TGCGCCAGCAGGCGGACGGACAGGGGTCAAGAGACCCAGTACTTC.

This clonotype was counted at least ten times. The rearrangement uses TRBV5-1 and TRBJ2-3; weak D call: TRBD1 (5 bases). This CDR3 has 15 residues. The V gene's germline CDR1 is SGHRS and CDR2 YFSETQ. Trimming shortened V by 1 base and J by 5 bases, and 14 bases separated the two germline ends. CDR3 DNA: TGCGCCAGCAGCTTGTTAATGGGGCAGAGAGATACGCAGTATTTT. As protein: CASSLLMGQRDTQYF.

This clonotype showed up many times. The V gene is TRBV7-2, the J gene TRBJ2-1; D gene uncertain. The germline CDR1 and CDR2 sequences are SGHTA and FQGNSA. The CDR3 is 12 residues long. The V and J ends lost 1 base and 7 bases respectively, with 5 bases between them. CDR3 in amino acids: CASSLDGNEQFF. The CDR3 nucleotides are TGTGCCAGCAGCTTAGACGGGAATGAGCAGTTCTTC.

This clonotype was observed many times. V and J are TRBV5-1 and TRBJ1-1, with D tentatively TRBD1 (5 bases). The germline V gene encodes CDR1 SGHRS and CDR2 YFSETQ. The CDR3 is 15 residues long. Trimming removed 5 bases from V and 5 bases from J, with 19 bases in between. Here the CDR3 reads CASSSGTQAKTEAFF. The CDR3 coding sequence is TGCGCCAGCAGTAGCGGGACCCAGGCGAAAACTGAAGCTTTCTTT.

This clonotype was seen repeatedly, ten times or more. The gene calls are TRBV28 and TRBJ2-1; no definite D call. CDR1 is MDHEN and CDR2 is SYDVKM in the germline V gene. This CDR3 spans 13 amino acids. V was shortened by 2 bases and J by 9 bases, with 11 bases between the two germline ends. The DNA for the CDR3 is TGTGCCAGCAGTTTACCCCTCGGCGGTGAGCAGTTCTTC. Its translation: CASSLPLGGEQFF. Together with reference TRBV28 and TRBJ2-1, the CDR3 gives the full variable domain: DVKVTQSSRYLVKRTGEKVFLECVQDMDHENMFWYRQDPGLGLRLIYFSYDVKMKEKGDIPEGYSVSREKKERFSLILESASTNQTSMYLCASSLPLGGEQFFGPGTRLTVL.

This clonotype was detected many times. The gene calls are TRBV5-1 and TRBJ2-1; D may be TRBD1 (6 bases). Germline CDR1 is SGHRS and CDR2 is YFSETQ. V was clipped by 4 bases and J by 0 bases, with 8 bases between them. The CDR3 length is 14 residues. CDR3 in amino acids: CASSPDSSYNEQFF. CDR3 in DNA: TGCGCCAGCAGCCCGGACAGCTCCTACAATGAGCAGTTCTTC.

J is TRBJ1-1 and V is TRBV7-9; TRBD1 aligns across 9 bases. Trimming took 6 bases from V and 11 from J; bases not matched to a gene: 16. There are 15 residues in the CDR3. Per the germline V gene, CDR1 is SEHNR and CDR2 is FQNEAQ (reference sequence). The CDR3 region has the DNA TGTGCCAGCAGGCCCCTAGGGGCCGACAGGGGGACTGCTTTCTTT. Its protein product is CASRPLGADRGTAFF.

This clonotype was seen a handful of times. This sequence joins TRBV7-2 and TRBJ1-2; TRBD1 agrees at 10 bases. The CDR3 covers 16 residues. Germline V CDR1 and CDR2: SGHTA, FQGNSA. Trimming removed 1 base from V and 4 bases from J; junction bases left unmatched: 6. CDR3 in DNA: TGTGCCAGCAGCTTAGGGGGCGGGGACAGGGGCTATGGCTACACCTTC. Translating it yields CASSLGGGDRGYGYTF.

This clonotype was seen repeatedly, ten times or more. The V gene is TRBV27, the J gene TRBJ2-3, with D uncertain. V dropped 2 bases and J dropped 6 bases, with 15 bases sitting between them. CDR1 and CDR2 from the germline V gene are MNHEY and SMNVEV (reference sequence). The CDR3 extends over 15 amino acids. The CDR3 region has the DNA TGTGCCAGCAGTTTAAGGACCCGGACCCACGATACGCAGTATTTT. Amino acids: CASSLRTRTHDTQYF.

The sample holds many counts of this clonotype. The chain couples TRBV27 to TRBJ1-5, with D unresolved. This CDR3 contains 15 residues. The germline gives CDR1 MNHEY, CDR2 SMNVEV (reference sequence). Trimming shortened V by 2 bases and J by 9 bases, and 17 bases separated the two germline ends. CDR3 DNA: TGTGCCAGCAGTTTAAGTGGCAGCTCGCTGTGGCCCCAGCATTTT. It specifies CASSLSGSSLWPQHF.

The table lists this clonotype with many counts. The chain employs TRBV5-1 and TRBJ2-1, with D unclear. Trimming left V 0 bases short and J 0 bases short, with 13 bases between. Germline V gives CDR1 SGHRS, CDR2 YFSETQ. The CDR3 runs to 17 residues. The CDR3 region is CASSLAHGPASYNEQFF. CDR3 sequence (DNA): TGCGCCAGCAGCTTGGCCCATGGACCTGCCTCCTACAATGAGCAGTTCTTC.

This clonotype has ten or more counts. The CDR3 sequence: CASSYSTGDTQYF. The CDR3 DNA reads as TGTGCCAGCAGTTACTCGACGGGAGATACGCAGTATTTT. This sequence joins TRBV6-5 and TRBJ2-3; D gene uncertain. This CDR3 region has 13 residues. The germline V gene encodes CDR1 MNHEY and CDR2 SVGAGI. V lost 0 bases and J 5 bases, leaving 6 bases between the germline ends.

This chain joins TRBV7-2 and TRBJ1-3, with TRBD1 matching 8 bases. Germline V gene lookup returns CDR1 SGHTA and CDR2 FQGNSA. V was clipped by 4 bases and J by 0 bases; unmatched bases: 8. The CDR3 length is 17 residues. In nucleotides, the CDR3 is TGTGCCAGCAGCTCTCAGGGGGCAACTATCTCTGGAAACACCATATATTTT. Protein product: CASSSQGATISGNTIYF.

This clonotype was picked up many times. V is TRBV9 and J is TRBJ1-2; 7 nucleotides line up with TRBD1. Germline CDR1 and CDR2: SGDLS and YYNGEE. This CDR3 is 15 amino acids long. Trimming took 0 bases from V and 4 from J; bases not matched to a gene: 6. CDR3 loop: CASSVGGGQRYGYTF. The CDR3 DNA reads as TGTGCCAGCAGCGTAGGAGGGGGACAGCGCTATGGCTACACCTTC.

The chain has TRBV20-1 and TRBJ1-5, with 8 bases lining up with TRBD1. The CDR3 is 13 residues long. The germline gives CDR1 DFQATT, CDR2 SNEGSKA (reference sequence). With 1 base clipped from V and 5 bases from J, the junction kept 1 base outside the gene matches. CDR3 DNA: TGCAGTGCTAGAGGGGGACAGGATCAGCCCCAGCATTTT. Encoded protein: CSARGGQDQPQHF.

Many counts were recorded for this clonotype. The gene calls are TRBV10-3 and TRBJ2-7; D remains ambiguous. Trimming cost V 6 bases and J 2 bases, with 11 bases left between them. The CDR3 contains 13 residues. Germline assignment: CDR1 ENHRY and CDR2 SYGVKD. The DNA for the CDR3 is TGTGCCATCAGGACGGGCAGCGCCTACGAGCAGTACTTC. Protein product: CAIRTGSAYEQYF.

There are many counts of this clonotype. The chain joins TRBV5-1 to TRBJ2-7, with 8 bases lining up with TRBD1. Germline V gene lookup returns CDR1 SGHRS and CDR2 YFSETQ. The V gene end was trimmed by 4 bases and the J gene end by 5 bases; junction bases not matched to a gene: 5. CDR3 length: 13 amino acids. The CDR3 DNA is TGCGCCAGCAGCCTCGGACAGGGCAACGAGCAGTACTTC. This codes for CASSLGQGNEQYF.